Following are 9 T cell receptor beta chains from one sample sequenced in a study of PD-1 blockade in classical Hodgkin lymphoma. Only in-frame clones appear in the TCRdb table, and some are missing; sequencing was by immunoSEQ multiplex PCR. The sample has tens of thousands of clones, under 75% seen once. Each of the patients experienced relapse following autologous stem cell transplantation, and their brentuximab vedotin exposure differed. The sequencing here drew on peripheral blood mononuclear cells (PBMCs), taken at baseline. The receptors here all came from a human donor with classical Hodgkin lymphoma.

The chain recombines TRBV30 with TRBJ1-1; no firm D call. The germline CDR1 and CDR2 sequences are GTSNPN and SVGIG (reference sequence). The ends were cut back, 4 bases at V and 8 bases at J, with 17 bases in the middle. The CDR3 runs 13 residues. The CDR3 is CAWTLGRAAEAFF. The CDR3 DNA sequence: TGTGCCTGGACGCTCGGGAGGGCGGCAGAAGCTTTCTTT.

The chain uses TRBV19 and TRBJ1-3; weak D call: TRBD1 (5 bases). Germline CDR1 and CDR2: LNHDA and SQIVND (reference sequence). Trimming shortened V by 3 bases and J by 3 bases, and 12 bases separated the two germline ends. CDR3 length equals 15 residues. CDR3 nucleotides: TGTGCCAGTAGTATCGGCGGGGCCGTTGGAAACACCATATATTTT. Translating it yields CASSIGGAVGNTIYF.

The chain has TRBV28 and TRBJ2-3; 13 bases map to TRBD2. J was trimmed by 8 bases and V by 5 bases; bases with no gene match: 25. Germline-derived CDR1 and CDR2 are MDHEN and SYDVKM. The CDR3 runs 21 residues. CDR3 sequence reads: CASSHGALGQGTSGTLGTQYF. CDR3 nucleotide sequence: TGTGCCAGCAGTCATGGGGCCCTGGGACAGGGGACTAGCGGGACCTTGGGTACGCAGTATTTT.

The V call is TRBV25-1, the J call TRBJ1-2, with a weak D call TRBD1 (5 bases). CDR1 and CDR2 from the germline V gene are MGHDK and SYGVNS. The CDR3 covers 15 residues. Trimming left V 3 bases short and J 4 bases short, with 15 bases between. The CDR3 coding sequence is TGTGCCAGCAGTGACTACCGAGGGGCTGGCTATGGCTACACCTTC. Protein sequence: CASSDYRGAGYGYTF.

By frequency in the sample, this clone is medium-sized. The J gene is TRBJ2-7, the V gene TRBV4-1; D possibly corresponds to TRBD2 (6 bases). The CDR3 extends over 18 amino acids. Germline values: CDR1 MGHRA, CDR2 YSYEKL. V gave up 2 bases and J gave up 4 bases, with 24 bases separating them. CDR3 coding DNA: TGCGCCAGCAGCCAACTCCCGGGGCCTAGCGAGCTACCTTACGAGCAGTACTTC. Its translation: CASSQLPGPSELPYEQYF.

The CDR3 loop reads CASSIGSYEQYF. The DNA for the CDR3 is TGTGCCAGTAGTATCGGGTCCTACGAGCAGTACTTC. V and J are TRBV19 and TRBJ2-7, with D unclear. Trimming took 3 bases from V and 1 from J, leaving 4 bases between them. This CDR3 contains 12 residues. Germline V gene sequence: CDR1 LNHDA, CDR2 SQIVND (reference sequence).

This rearrangement joins TRBV4-3 to TRBJ2-7, with D unclear. CDR3 length: 15 residues. The V gene lost 4 bases and the J gene lost 3 bases, with 16 bases spanning the gap. Germline values: CDR1 LGHNA, CDR2 YSLEER. The CDR3 protein is CASSLGSQSSYEQYF. The CDR3 coding sequence is TGCGCCAGCAGCCTAGGGTCTCAATCAAGCTACGAGCAGTACTTC.

The chain couples TRBV9 to TRBJ1-4; 11 bases map to TRBD1. Germline lookup yields CDR1 SGDLS and CDR2 YYNGEE. Trimming took 4 bases from V and 6 from J; bases not matched to a gene: 17. This CDR3 region has 19 residues. This CDR3 reads CASSPKRDRGALLHEKLFF. The CDR3 DNA sequence: TGTGCCAGCAGCCCAAAGCGGGACAGGGGGGCCCTACTGCATGAAAAACTGTTTTTT.

The V gene is TRBV29-1, the J gene TRBJ2-1; 9 nucleotides align to TRBD2. The CDR3 has 17 amino acids. Germline CDR1 SQVTM, CDR2 ANQGSEA. J gave up 0 bases and V 1 base, and 7 bases lay outside the gene matches. The CDR3 region is CSVEGLAVPSSYNEQFF. The CDR3 DNA is TGCAGCGTTGAAGGACTAGCGGTGCCTAGCTCCTACAATGAGCAGTTCTTC.